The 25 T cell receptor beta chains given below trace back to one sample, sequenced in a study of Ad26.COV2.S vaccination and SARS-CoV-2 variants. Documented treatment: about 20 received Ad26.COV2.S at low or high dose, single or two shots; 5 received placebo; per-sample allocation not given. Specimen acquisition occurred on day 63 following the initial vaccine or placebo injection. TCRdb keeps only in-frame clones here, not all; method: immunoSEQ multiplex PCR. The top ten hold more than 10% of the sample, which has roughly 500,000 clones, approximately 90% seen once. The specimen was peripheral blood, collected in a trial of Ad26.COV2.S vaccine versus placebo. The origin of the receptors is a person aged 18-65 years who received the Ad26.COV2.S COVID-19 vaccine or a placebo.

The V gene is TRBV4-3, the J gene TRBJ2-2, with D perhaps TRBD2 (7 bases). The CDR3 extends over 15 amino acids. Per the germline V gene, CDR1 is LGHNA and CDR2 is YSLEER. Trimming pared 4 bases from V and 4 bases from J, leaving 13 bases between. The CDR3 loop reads CASSPGGRGTGELFF. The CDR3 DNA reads TGCGCCAGCAGCCCGGGGGGCAGGGGCACCGGGGAGCTGTTTTTT.

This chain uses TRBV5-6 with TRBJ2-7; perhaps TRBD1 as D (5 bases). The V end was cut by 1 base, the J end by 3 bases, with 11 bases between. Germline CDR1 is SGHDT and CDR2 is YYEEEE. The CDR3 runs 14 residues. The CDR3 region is CASSLYGGHYEQYF. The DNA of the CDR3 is TGTGCCAGCAGCTTGTATGGCGGACACTACGAGCAGTACTTC.

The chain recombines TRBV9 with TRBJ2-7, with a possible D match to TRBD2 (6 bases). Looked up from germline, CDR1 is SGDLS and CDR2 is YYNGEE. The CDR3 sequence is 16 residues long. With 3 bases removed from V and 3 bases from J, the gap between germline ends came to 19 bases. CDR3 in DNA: TGTGCCAGCAGCGCGGGGGTAGCGGCGCTGCGCTACGAGCAGTACTTC. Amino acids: CASSAGVAALRYEQYF.

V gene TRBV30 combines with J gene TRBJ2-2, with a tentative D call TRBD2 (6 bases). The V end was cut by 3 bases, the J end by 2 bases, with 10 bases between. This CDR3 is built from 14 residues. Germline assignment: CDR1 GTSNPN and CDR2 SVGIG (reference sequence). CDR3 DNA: TGTGCCTGGAGCTCAGGGACTAACACCGGGGAGCTGTTTTTT. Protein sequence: CAWSSGTNTGELFF.

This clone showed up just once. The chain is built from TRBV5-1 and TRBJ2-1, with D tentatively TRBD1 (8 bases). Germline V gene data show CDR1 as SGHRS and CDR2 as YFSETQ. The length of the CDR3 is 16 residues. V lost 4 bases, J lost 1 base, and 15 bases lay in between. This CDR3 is CASSQGAGVSYNEQFF. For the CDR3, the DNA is TGCGCCAGCAGCCAGGGGGCGGGAGTGTCCTACAATGAGCAGTTCTTC.

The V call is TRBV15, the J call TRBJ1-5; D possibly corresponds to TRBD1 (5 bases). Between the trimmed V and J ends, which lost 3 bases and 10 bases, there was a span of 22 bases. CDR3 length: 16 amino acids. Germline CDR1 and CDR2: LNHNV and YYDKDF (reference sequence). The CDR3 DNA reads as TGTGCCACCAGCAGGGCACCAGGGCAACGGGGAGAACCCCAGCATTTT. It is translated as CATSRAPGQRGEPQHF.

CDR3 loop: CASSHTSGYQETQYF. CDR3 coding DNA: TGTGCCAGCAGCCATACTAGCGGCTACCAAGAGACCCAGTACTTC. The V and J genes are TRBV7-8 and TRBJ2-5, with 8 bases identical to TRBD2. This CDR3 has 15 residues. V was pared by 5 bases and J by 0 bases, with 5 bases of the junction left unmatched. Germline V gives CDR1 SGHVS, CDR2 FQNEAQ.

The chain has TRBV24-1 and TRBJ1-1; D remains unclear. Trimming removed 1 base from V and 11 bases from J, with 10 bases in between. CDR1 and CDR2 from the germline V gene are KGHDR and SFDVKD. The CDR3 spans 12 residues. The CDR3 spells CATSDLRGSAFF. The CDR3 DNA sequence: TGTGCCACCAGTGATTTACGAGGTAGCGCTTTCTTT.

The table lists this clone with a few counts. CDR3 sequence: CASSLLGTGELFF. The CDR3 DNA follows: TGTGCCAGCAGCTTATTGGGCACCGGGGAGCTGTTTTTT. The V gene is TRBV7-8, the J gene TRBJ2-2; D is unresolved. The CDR3 extends over 13 amino acids. V was cut by 2 bases and J by 4 bases, with 5 bases left in between. Per the germline V gene, CDR1 is SGHVS and CDR2 is FQNEAQ.

CDR3 region: CASSSRARNQPQHF. As DNA, the CDR3 is TGTGCCAGCAGCAGCCGGGCCCGCAATCAGCCCCAGCATTTT. V is TRBV6-5 and J is TRBJ1-5; no firm D call. CDR1 MNHEY and CDR2 SVGAGI come from the germline V gene. The CDR3 has 14 residues. Trimming cost V 6 bases and J 2 bases, with 11 bases left between them.

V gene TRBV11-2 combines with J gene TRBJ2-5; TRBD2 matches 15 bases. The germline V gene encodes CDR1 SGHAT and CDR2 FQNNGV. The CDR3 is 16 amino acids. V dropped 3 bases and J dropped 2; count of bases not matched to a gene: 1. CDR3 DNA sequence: TGTGCCAGCAGCTTGGGGACTAGCGGGAGGCAAGAGACCCAGTACTTC. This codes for CASSLGTSGRQETQYF.

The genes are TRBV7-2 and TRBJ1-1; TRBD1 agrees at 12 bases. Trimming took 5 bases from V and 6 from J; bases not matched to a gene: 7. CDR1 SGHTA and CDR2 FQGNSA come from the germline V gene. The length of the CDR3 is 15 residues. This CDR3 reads CASSHPGQGASEAFF. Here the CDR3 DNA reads TGTGCCAGCAGCCATCCGGGACAGGGGGCTTCTGAAGCTTTCTTT.

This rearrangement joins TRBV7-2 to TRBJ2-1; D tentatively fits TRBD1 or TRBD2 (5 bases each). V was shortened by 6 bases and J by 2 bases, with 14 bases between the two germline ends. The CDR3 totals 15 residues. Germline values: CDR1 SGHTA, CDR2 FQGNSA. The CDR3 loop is CASSLEGYPYNEQFF. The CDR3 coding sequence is TGTGCCAGCAGTCTTGAGGGGTATCCCTACAATGAGCAGTTCTTC. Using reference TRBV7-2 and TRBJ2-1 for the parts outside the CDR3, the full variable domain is GAGVSQSPSNKVTEKGKDVELRCDPISGHTALYWYRQSLGQGLEFLIYFQGNSAPDKSGLPSDRFSAERTGGSVSTLTIQRTQQEDSAVYLCASSLEGYPYNEQFFGPGTRLTVL.

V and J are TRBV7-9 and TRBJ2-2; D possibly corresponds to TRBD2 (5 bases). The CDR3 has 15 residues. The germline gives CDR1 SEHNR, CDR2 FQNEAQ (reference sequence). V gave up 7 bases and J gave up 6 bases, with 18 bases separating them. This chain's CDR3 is CASTKFAGLAGELFF. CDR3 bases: TGTGCCAGCACCAAATTCGCCGGACTGGCCGGGGAGCTGTTTTTT.

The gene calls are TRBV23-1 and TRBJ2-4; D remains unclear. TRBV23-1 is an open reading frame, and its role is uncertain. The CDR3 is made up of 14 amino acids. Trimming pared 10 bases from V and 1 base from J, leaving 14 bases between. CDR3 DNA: TGCGCCAACCCGGTGCCCGTGGCCAAAAACATTCAGTACTTC. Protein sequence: CANPVPVAKNIQYF.

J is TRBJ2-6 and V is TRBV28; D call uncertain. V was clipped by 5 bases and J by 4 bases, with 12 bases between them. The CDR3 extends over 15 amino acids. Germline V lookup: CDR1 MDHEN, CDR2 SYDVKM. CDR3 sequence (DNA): TGTGCCAGCAGTCCCGCAGGATCCGGGGCCAACGTCCTGACTTTC. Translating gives CASSPAGSGANVLTF. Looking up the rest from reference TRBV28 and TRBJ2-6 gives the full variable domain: DVKVTQSSRYLVKRTGEKVFLECVQDMDHENMFWYRQDPGLGLRLIYFSYDVKMKEKGDIPEGYSVSREKKERFSLILESASTNQTSMYLCASSPAGSGANVLTFGAGSRLTVL.

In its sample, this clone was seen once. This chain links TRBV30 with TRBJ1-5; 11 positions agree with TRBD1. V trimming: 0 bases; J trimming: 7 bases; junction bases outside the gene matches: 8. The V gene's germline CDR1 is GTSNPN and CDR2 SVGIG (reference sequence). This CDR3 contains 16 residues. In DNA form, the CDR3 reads TGTGCCTGGAGTGTGACCTGGACAGGGGGCATCCAGCCCCAGCATTTT. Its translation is CAWSVTWTGGIQPQHF.

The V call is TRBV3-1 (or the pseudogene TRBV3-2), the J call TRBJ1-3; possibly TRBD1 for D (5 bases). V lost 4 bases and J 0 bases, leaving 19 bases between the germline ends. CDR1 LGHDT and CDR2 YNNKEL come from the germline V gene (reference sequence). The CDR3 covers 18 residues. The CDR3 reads CASSPSGAQLLSGNTIYF. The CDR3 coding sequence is TGTGCCAGCAGCCCAAGTGGGGCCCAGCTACTCTCTGGAAACACCATATATTTT.

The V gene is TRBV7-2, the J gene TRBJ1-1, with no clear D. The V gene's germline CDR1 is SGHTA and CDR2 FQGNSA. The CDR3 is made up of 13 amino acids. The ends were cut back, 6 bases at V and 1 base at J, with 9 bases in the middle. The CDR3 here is CASREGTNTEAFF. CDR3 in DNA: TGTGCCAGCAGGGAGGGAACGAACACTGAAGCTTTCTTT.

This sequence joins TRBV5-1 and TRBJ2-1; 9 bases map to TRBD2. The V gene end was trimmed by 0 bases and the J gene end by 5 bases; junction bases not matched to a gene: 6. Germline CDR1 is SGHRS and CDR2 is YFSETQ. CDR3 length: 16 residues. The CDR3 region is CASSLVSSGSHNEQFF. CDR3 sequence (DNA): TGCGCCAGCAGCTTGGTGAGTAGCGGGAGCCACAATGAGCAGTTCTTC.

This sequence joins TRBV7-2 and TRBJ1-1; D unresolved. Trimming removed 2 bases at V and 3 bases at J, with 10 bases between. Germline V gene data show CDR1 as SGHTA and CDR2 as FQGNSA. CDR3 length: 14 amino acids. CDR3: CASSLNPDYTEAFF. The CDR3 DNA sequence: TGTGCCAGCAGCTTAAACCCAGATTACACTGAAGCTTTCTTT.

CDR3 region: CASSRTEAGNTIYF. CDR3 in DNA: TGTGCCAGTAGTCGGACAGAGGCTGGAAACACCATATATTTT. The V gene is TRBV19, the J gene TRBJ1-3; D might be TRBD1 (6 bases). Germline V lookup: CDR1 LNHDA, CDR2 SQIVND (reference sequence). Trimming removed 5 bases from V and 2 bases from J, with 10 bases in between. The CDR3 contains 14 residues.

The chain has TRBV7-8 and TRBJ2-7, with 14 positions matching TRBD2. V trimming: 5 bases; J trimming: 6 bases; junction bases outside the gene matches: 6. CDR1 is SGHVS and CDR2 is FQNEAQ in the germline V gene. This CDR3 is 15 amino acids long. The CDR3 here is CASSKEGLAGVEQYF. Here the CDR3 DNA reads TGTGCCAGCAGCAAAGAGGGACTAGCGGGAGTCGAGCAGTACTTC.

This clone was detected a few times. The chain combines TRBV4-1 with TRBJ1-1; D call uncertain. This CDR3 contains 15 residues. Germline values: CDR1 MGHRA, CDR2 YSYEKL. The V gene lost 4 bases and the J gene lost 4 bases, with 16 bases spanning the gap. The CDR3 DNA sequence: TGCGCCAGCAGCCCCGTGGAAGCGGTCTTCACTGAAGCTTTCTTT. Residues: CASSPVEAVFTEAFF.

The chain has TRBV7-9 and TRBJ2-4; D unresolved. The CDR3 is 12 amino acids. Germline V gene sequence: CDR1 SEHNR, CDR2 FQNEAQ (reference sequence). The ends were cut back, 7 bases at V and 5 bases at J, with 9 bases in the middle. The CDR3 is CASTSGQNIQYF. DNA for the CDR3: TGTGCCAGCACCTCCGGGCAAAACATTCAGTACTTC.